These T cell receptor beta chains were read from a single sample in a study of shared clonotypes between healthy human individuals. Sequencing used immunoSEQ multiplex PCR; TCRdb keeps in-frame clones, though not all of them. The sample lists some 800,000 clones; 80% to 95% were seen once. Sequencing was carried out using naive CD8+ T cells sorted from blood. These receptors all come from a man aged 25-40 years in good health. Both conserved end residues are part of each CDR3. A D gene is named only where the DNA matches it firmly. Rows may omit the clone size; those that give it use once, few, many or a size class.

. | TRBJ2-7 | . | TRBV19 | TGTGCCAGTAGTTCGGGGACAACAACCTACGAGCAGTACTTC | CASSSGTTTYEQYF
. | TRBJ1-1 | once | TRBV4-3 | TGCGCCAGCAGCCAAGAGGTTCTAGGGACTGAAGCTTTCTTT | CASSQEVLGTEAFF
. | TRBJ2-1 | . | TRBV27 | TGTGCCAGCAGAGAGGGGGGCAATGAGCAGTTCTTC | CASREGGNEQFF
. | TRBJ2-5 | . | TRBV14 | TGTGCCAGCAGCCGAAACAGGGAAGAGACCCAGTACTTC | CASSRNREETQYF
. | TRBJ1-4 | . | TRBV10-3 | TGTGCCATCATGGACCCGGGAAGCTGGGGTGAAAAACTGTTTTTT | CAIMDPGSWGEKLFF
TRBD1 | TRBJ1-4 | . | TRBV7-9 | TGTGCCAGCAGCCATCCGCCGGGACAGGGTGCAACTAATGAAAAACTGTTTTTT | CASSHPPGQGATNEKLFF
TRBD1 | TRBJ1-2 | . | TRBV28 | TGTGCCAGCAGACCGGGACAGAATAACTATGGCTACACCTTC | CASRPGQNNYGYTF
. | TRBJ2-5 | . | TRBV25-1 | TGTGCCAGCAGTGAGGTGCGGCCCAGCGGAAGCGAGACCCAGTACTTC | CASSEVRPSGSETQYF
TRBD2 | TRBJ2-3 | . | TRBV7-9 | TGTGCCAGCAGCCACCGGACTAGTGCTAGCACAGATACGCAGTATTTT | CASSHRTSASTDTQYF
. | TRBJ1-3 | few | TRBV11-2 | TGTGCCAGCAGCCAGGCATTAGCTGGAAACACCATATATTTT | CASSQALAGNTIYF